Here is one TCR beta chain with its context. The record originates from a study of blood T cell repertoires in COVID-19. V was cut by 0 bases and J by 4 bases, with 11 bases left in between. Germline CDR1 reads SGHNT; CDR2 reads YYREEE (reference sequence). There are 15 residues in the CDR3. Generated by immunoSEQ multiplex PCR, the TCRdb table keeps only in-frame clones and is missing some. The repertoire includes under 200,000 clones, about 85% of them detected once, and approximately 9.8% sits in the top ten. This TCR came from a woman of 80 years or more with acute or convalescent COVID-19. The chain employs TRBV5-4 and TRBJ2-1, with D possibly matching TRBD1 (6 bases). The sequenced sample consisted of peripheral blood. This chain's CDR3 is CASSLDRGRYNEQFF. The CDR3 DNA is TGTGCCAGCAGCTTGGATAGGGGGAGATACAATGAGCAGTTCTTC.